A selection of T cell receptor beta chains follows, all from one sample in a study of control samples from healthy donors and cancer patients. Produced via immunoSEQ multiplex PCR; TCRdb's table is partial and in-frame only. The top ten clones hold roughly 3.4% of a sample with 90,000 to 150,000 clones, about 87% of them seen once. Material for sequencing was blood. Every receptor here comes from a man between 35 and 55 years old in good health. The CDR3 runs from the conserved cysteine through the conserved F or W. D genes are given only for firm matches. Only some rows state a clone size, as once, few, many or a class for expanded clones.

D	J	size	V	CDR3	DNA
-	TRBJ2-5	-	TRBV25-1	CASRISGNNQVETQYF	TGTGCCAGCAGGATTTCCGGGAACAATCAAGTAGAGACCCAGTACTTC
TRBD1	TRBJ2-2	-	TRBV30	CAWRRQGAGTGELFF	TGTGCCTGGAGACGACAGGGGGCCGGCACCGGGGAGCTGTTTTTT
-	TRBJ1-5	-	TRBV10-2	CASSVKVPPNQPQHF	TGCGCCAGCAGTGTAAAGGTACCCCCCAATCAGCCCCAGCATTTT
-	TRBJ1-5	-	TRBV7-2	CASSLRESNQPQHF	TGTGCCAGCAGCTTAAGGGAGAGCAATCAGCCCCAGCATTTT
-	TRBJ2-3	-	TRBV5-4	CASSPPGLGDTQYF	TGTGCCAGCAGTCCCCCGGGGTTAGGAGATACGCAGTATTTT
TRBD1	TRBJ2-5	many	TRBV9	CASSATRGRETQYF	TGTGCCAGCAGCGCGACCAGGGGGCGCGAGACCCAGTACTTC
-	TRBJ2-2	-	TRBV30	CAWSASSTGELFF	TGTGCCTGGAGTGCCTCATCCACCGGGGAGCTGTTTTTT
-	TRBJ2-3	once	TRBV27	CASSLSARGPTDTQYF	TGTGCCAGCAGTTTATCCGCGCGGGGACCTACAGATACGCAGTATTTT
TRBD1	TRBJ1-5	-	TRBV6-5	CASGGTVNSNQPQHF	TGTGCCAGCGGCGGGACAGTGAATAGCAATCAGCCCCAGCATTTT
-	TRBJ1-3	once	TRBV2	CASSGSDSRNTIYF	TGTGCCAGCAGCGGGTCGGACAGCCGAAACACCATATATTTT
TRBD1	TRBJ1-1	-	TRBV3-1/TRBV3-2	CASSQTQGAGNTEAFF	TGTGCCAGCAGCCAAACGCAGGGGGCAGGGAACACTGAAGCTTTCTTT
TRBD2	TRBJ2-7	-	TRBV11-2	CASSLVRLAGDYEQYF	TGTGCCAGCAGCTTAGTAAGACTAGCGGGGGATTACGAGCAGTACTTC
-	TRBJ1-1	-	TRBV5-4	CASSLGRDGVNTEAFF	TGTGCCAGCAGCTTGGGTAGGGATGGGGTGAACACTGAAGCTTTCTTT
-	TRBJ1-2	-	TRBV2	CASSEGRKSYGYTF	TGTGCCAGCAGTGAAGGGCGGAAATCCTATGGCTACACCTTC
-	TRBJ2-1	once	TRBV27	CASSSRVYNEQFF	TGTGCCAGCAGTTCCCGGGTCTACAATGAGCAGTTCTTC
TRBD1	TRBJ2-7	-	TRBV28	CASSKPGQGLFEQYF	TGTGCCAGCAGCAAACCGGGACAGGGTCTCTTCGAGCAGTACTTC
-	TRBJ1-5	-	TRBV21-1	CASSKSPRGSNQPQHF	TGTGCCAGCAGCAAGTCTCCCCGGGGGTCAAATCAGCCCCAGCATTTT
TRBD1	TRBJ1-1	-	TRBV7-9	CASSFHRGHTEAFF	TGTGCCAGCAGCTTCCACAGGGGACACACTGAAGCTTTCTTT
TRBD1	TRBJ1-5	-	TRBV29-1	CSVEGTGGPQHF	TGCAGCGTTGAAGGGACAGGGGGGCCCCAGCATTTT
TRBD1	TRBJ1-5	-	TRBV6-6	CASSYSLGQGGQPQHF	TGTGCCAGCAGTTACTCCCTTGGACAGGGCGGGCAGCCCCAGCATTTT
TRBD1	TRBJ2-7	-	TRBV25-1	CASSVGTGAYEQYF	TGTGCCAGCAGTGTCGGGACAGGGGCCTACGAGCAGTACTTC
-	TRBJ1-1	-	TRBV7-2	CASSLAATAEAFF	TGTGCCAGCAGCTTAGCGGCGACAGCTGAAGCTTTCTTT
-	TRBJ2-5	once	TRBV15	CATSPYPASQETQYF	TGTGCCACCAGCCCCTATCCGGCTAGTCAAGAGACCCAGTACTTC
-	TRBJ1-3	-	TRBV9	CASSGTWAGNTIYF	TGTGCCAGCAGCGGAACCTGGGCTGGAAACACCATATATTTT
TRBD2	TRBJ2-7	once	TRBV19	CASSLAGTSGYEQYF	TGTGCCAGTAGTTTAGCCGGGACTAGCGGCTACGAGCAGTACTTC
-	TRBJ1-1	-	TRBV13	CASSPGIRGAFF	TGTGCCAGCAGCCCGGGGATCAGGGGAGCTTTCTTT
-	TRBJ1-4	few	TRBV7-2	CASSPGGTNEKLFF	TGTGCCAGCAGCCCGGGAGGAACTAATGAAAAACTGTTTTTT
-	TRBJ1-4	-	TRBV5-1	CASSARVLEGTNEKLFF	TGCGCCAGCAGCGCCCGGGTCTTAGAGGGCACTAATGAAAAACTGTTTTTT
-	TRBJ1-2	-	TRBV9	CASSVDRDTTNYGYTF	TGTGCCAGCAGCGTAGATAGGGACACAACTAACTATGGCTACACCTTC
-	TRBJ2-2	-	TRBV5-1	CASSLAWYTGELFF	TGCGCCAGCAGCTTGGCCTGGTACACCGGGGAGCTGTTTTTT
-	TRBJ2-3	-	TRBV3-1/TRBV3-2	CASSPINTDTQYF	TGTGCCAGCAGCCCCATAAACACAGATACGCAGTATTTT
TRBD1	TRBJ1-1	-	TRBV7-9	CASRGTGGVSEAFF	TGTGCCAGCAGGGGGACAGGGGGCGTAAGTGAAGCTTTCTTT
TRBD1	TRBJ2-7	-	TRBV11-3	CASSLDLSGQELYEQYF	TGTGCCAGCAGCTTAGATCTTTCGGGACAGGAGCTATACGAGCAGTACTTC
TRBD1	TRBJ2-1	few	TRBV10-3	CAISWGQGNEQFF	TGTGCCATCAGTTGGGGACAGGGGAATGAGCAGTTCTTC
TRBD1	TRBJ1-2	-	TRBV7-9	CASSRQGAGYGYTF	TGTGCCAGCAGCCGACAGGGGGCCGGCTATGGCTACACCTTC
-	TRBJ2-1	-	TRBV2	CASANSGRNEQFF	TGTGCCAGCGCTAACTCAGGGAGGAATGAGCAGTTCTTC
TRBD1	TRBJ1-4	few	TRBV5-1	CASSFKGAGNEKLFF	TGCGCCAGCAGCTTCAAGGGGGCGGGAAATGAAAAACTGTTTTTT
TRBD2	TRBJ2-3	-	TRBV4-1	CASSPPGLAGLWGTDTQYF	TGCGCCAGCAGCCCACCGGGACTAGCGGGGCTCTGGGGCACAGATACGCAGTATTTT
TRBD1	TRBJ1-4	-	TRBV6-6	CASRDRGRRTNEKLFF	TGTGCCAGCAGGGACAGGGGGCGCAGGACTAATGAAAAACTGTTTTTT
-	TRBJ1-1	-	TRBV10-3	CAISESSGLTAEAFF	TGTGCCATCAGTGAGTCGAGCGGCCTAACAGCTGAAGCTTTCTTT
TRBD2	TRBJ2-1	-	TRBV15	CATSRGQGGNNEQFF	TGTGCCACCAGCAGAGGTCAGGGAGGGAACAATGAGCAGTTCTTC
-	TRBJ1-6	many	TRBV3-1/TRBV3-2	CASSQEVTVSSYNSPLHF	TGTGCCAGCAGCCAAGAAGTCACCGTCAGCTCCTATAATTCACCCCTCCACTTT
-	TRBJ1-5	-	TRBV24-1	CATSDSGQNSNQPQHF	TGTGCCACCAGTGACTCTGGACAGAATTCCAATCAGCCCCAGCATTTT
-	TRBJ1-3	once	TRBV2	CASRRQVNFGNTIYF	TGTGCCAGCAGAAGACAGGTTAACTTTGGAAACACCATATATTTT
-	TRBJ1-2	-	TRBV6-5	CASMGRVVYGYTF	TGTGCCAGCATGGGCAGGGTCGTCTATGGCTACACCTTC
TRBD1	TRBJ2-5	once	TRBV5-6	CASSFLSGQAVTQYF	TGTGCCAGCAGTTTCCTTTCCGGACAGGCGGTGACCCAGTACTTC
TRBD1	TRBJ1-4	-	TRBV3-1/TRBV3-2	CASSQTGGDEKLFF	TGTGCCAGCAGCCAAACAGGGGGGGATGAAAAACTGTTTTTT
TRBD1	TRBJ2-4	-	TRBV5-4	CASSPDRVLAKNIQYF	TGTGCCAGCAGCCCCGACAGGGTTCTAGCCAAAAACATTCAGTACTTC
-	TRBJ2-1	-	TRBV3-1/TRBV3-2	CASSQVASYNEQFF	TGTGCCAGCAGCCAAGTCGCCTCCTACAATGAGCAGTTCTTC
-	TRBJ1-4	-	TRBV7-2	CASSSAVANEKLFF	TGTGCCAGCAGCTCGGCGGTAGCTAATGAAAAACTGTTTTTT
-	TRBJ1-6	once	TRBV30	CAWSGGTVYNSPLHF	TGTGCCTGGAGTGGGGGGACGGTCTATAATTCACCCCTCCACTTT
-	TRBJ1-1	-	TRBV5-1	CASSLTTDTEAFF	TGCGCCAGCAGCTTGACAACTGACACTGAAGCTTTCTTT
-	TRBJ2-1	once	TRBV11-3	CASSPMGRSSYNEQFF	TGTGCCAGCAGCCCCATGGGTAGGAGCTCCTACAATGAGCAGTTCTTC
TRBD1	TRBJ2-1	-	TRBV5-4	CASSLWGTGLSYNEQFF	TGTGCCAGCAGCTTATGGGGGACAGGGCTGTCCTACAATGAGCAGTTCTTC
-	TRBJ2-7	once	TRBV24-1	CATSDSGTDNYEQYF	TGTGCCACCAGTGATTCCGGGACCGATAACTACGAGCAGTACTTC